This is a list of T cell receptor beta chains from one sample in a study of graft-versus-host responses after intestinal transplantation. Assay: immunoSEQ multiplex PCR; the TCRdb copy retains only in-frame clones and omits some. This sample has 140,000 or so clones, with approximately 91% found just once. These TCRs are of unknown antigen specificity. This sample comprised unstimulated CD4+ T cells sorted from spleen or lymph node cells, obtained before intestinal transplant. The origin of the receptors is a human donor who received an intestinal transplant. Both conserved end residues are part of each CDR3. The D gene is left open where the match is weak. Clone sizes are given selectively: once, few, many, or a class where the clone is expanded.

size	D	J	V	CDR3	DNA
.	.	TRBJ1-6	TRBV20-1	CSAGRNSPLHF	TGCAGTGCGGGGAGGAATTCACCCCTCCACTTT
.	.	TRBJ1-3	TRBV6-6	CATGPWDTIYF	TGTGCCACCGGTCCCTGGGACACCATATATTTT
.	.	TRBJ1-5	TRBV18	CASSPGDHQPQHF	TGTGCCAGCTCACCAGGGGACCATCAGCCCCAGCATTTT
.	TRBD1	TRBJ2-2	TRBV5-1	CASSLDRAGEPFF	TGCGCCAGCAGCTTAGACAGGGCCGGGGAGCCGTTTTTT
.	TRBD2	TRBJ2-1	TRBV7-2	CASSWTSGRASGNEQFF	TGTGCCAGCAGCTGGACTAGCGGGAGGGCCTCGGGGAATGAGCAGTTCTTC
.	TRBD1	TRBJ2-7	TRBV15	CATSRDVGGQGSYEQYF	TGTGCCACCAGCAGAGATGTAGGGGGACAGGGTTCGTACGAGCAGTACTTC
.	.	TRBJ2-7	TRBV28	CASSLRGLSYEQYF	TGTGCCAGCAGTTTACGGGGGCTGTCCTACGAGCAGTACTTC
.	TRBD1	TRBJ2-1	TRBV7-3	CASSLSPLQGASHNEQFF	TGTGCCAGCAGCTTAAGCCCATTACAGGGGGCCTCTCACAATGAGCAGTTCTTC
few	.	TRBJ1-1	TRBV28	CASRLNTEAFF	TGTGCCAGCAGGCTGAACACTGAAGCTTTCTTT
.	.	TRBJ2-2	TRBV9	CASSARGANTGELFF	TGTGCCAGCAGCGCGAGGGGAGCGAACACCGGGGAGCTGTTTTTT
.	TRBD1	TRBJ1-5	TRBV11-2	CASSSTGHNQPQHF	TGTGCCAGCAGCTCGACAGGGCATAATCAGCCCCAGCATTTT
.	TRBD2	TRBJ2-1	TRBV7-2	CASSPQITSGRVDEQFF	TGTGCCAGCAGCCCGCAGATCACTAGCGGGAGGGTGGATGAGCAGTTCTTC